This TCR beta chain is drawn from a study of shared clonotypes between healthy human individuals (dated by TCRdb to 2018 to 2021). For the wider study: Three men and two women, aged 18 to 49 years, made up the cohort. Per donor, three plates each were used for CD4 naive and CD4 memory, two for CD8 naive, and one for CD8 memory. To estimate repertoire size and how much clonotype sharing occurs between individuals, the study deeply sequenced the blood TCR repertoires of five healthy adults. To increase sequencing depth and limit assay-specific biases, different laboratories used diverse techniques to prepare libraries and sequence TCR repertoires. Leukapheresis yielded between about 0.9 and 10 billion PBMCs per donor. Broad study findings and their caveats: Compared with non-shared clonotypes, the clonotypes found in all four sorted-subset donors had higher generation probabilities. Even with the large sequencing depth, rarefaction of the sorted-subset datasets indicated that sequencing was incomplete. Naive subsets generally had larger estimated clonotype richness than memory subsets. The genetic and exposure-history diversity represented was limited by the small number of donors. Across four donors, about 5.2% of naive CD4, around 3.3% of naive CD8, 2% to 2.5% of memory CD4, and under 0.45% of memory CD8 clonotypes were shared. Sampling was restricted to blood, and TCR repertoires in tissues likely differ from the TCR repertoires found in blood. Based on pairwise subsampling, the degree of clonotype sharing among donors was expected to be affected by sequencing depth.

The CDR3 holds 16 amino acids from the cysteine to the phenylalanine. Only the CDR3 region is kept as DNA, spanning 48 bases read in frame from base 1. CDR1 and CDR2 are read off the germline V gene as LGHNA and YNFKEQ. Relative to germline, V is missing 0 bases and J is missing 4 bases, with 5 bases of the junction outside any gene match. As concerns this clone: Its recognized antigen is unknown. Base qualities are not at hand, and no much larger clone is one base apart.

Donors were healthy HIV-negative adults with no recently reported acute infections or vaccinations. Only Caucasian adults living in Nashville, Tennessee, USA were represented among the donors. CD4+ T cells were enriched by magnetic negative selection, after which naive cells were positively selected on CD45RA and the negative fraction was taken as the memory subset. Blood was collected by leukapheresis, and PBMCs were isolated by Ficoll-Histopaque density gradient centrifugation and then cryopreserved in liquid nitrogen vapor phase. Analytical flow cytometry was used to check the purity and quantity of every magnetically sorted T cell population. From each sorted fraction, genomic DNA was isolated and quantified by UV absorbance on a Nanodrop 2000c. Using the deep immunoSEQ assay, TCR CDR3 regions were amplified from genomic DNA by multiplex PCR. Extracted genomic DNA from each cell subset was distributed evenly across all wells of several immunoSEQ 96-well plates, and each plate was treated as a replicate. Each replicate PCR for sorted subsets received 200 ng genomic DNA, equal to some 32,000 T cell genomes. The purified libraries were quantified using a Qubit 3.0 fluorometer, sized with a Bioanalyzer 2100, and then quantified again using the KAPA Library Quantification kit. Every immunoSEQ 96-well plate was sequenced on a dedicated single-read 150-cycle Illumina NextSeq 550 flow cell. The paper's data handling went like this. Because the immunoSEQ output held only junctional sequences and lacked quality scores, the filtering could not match the filtering applied to full-length reads. Sequences were annotated with PyIR, a Python wrapper for IgBLAST v1.9, and V/J genes and CDR3 were assigned using IMGT germline references. Reads were removed for weak V/J assignments (E-value above 1e-6), missing CDR3, stop codons, out-of-frame junctions, or ambiguous translated residues. V3J clonotypes were defined as sequences sharing an identical inferred V gene, J gene, and CDR3 amino acid sequence. To compute the percentage overlap between repertoires, the number of shared unique clonotypes was divided by the size of the smaller repertoire. Three approaches were used to assess repertoire richness: RTK rarefaction, the Chao1 estimator, and Recon v2.1 estimates of unobserved clonotypes. Generation probabilities were computed with OLGA for all TCRbeta clonotypes obtained by the gDNA method from several donors. TCRdb obtained this table from immuneACCESS and retained in-frame rearrangements with V and J assigned. These tables miss some clones; where compared with another copy, unresolved V genes account for less than half of the shortfall, and the remainder is unexplained. D and trimming were read from the DNA, whereas the V and J calls and clone size are those reported in that table. The sample yields a few million clones; over 90% were counted once. The ten largest account for under 0.45% of the sample.

The TCR sequence derives from a man between 18 and 35 years old in good health. Some clones in this sample may be carry-over from other donors' samples. Sequencing was carried out using naive CD4+ T cells from PBMCs. The cell subset or site label, read with the paper, signifies: CD45RA+ positively selected. This sequence uses TRBV4-2 and TRBJ2-3; 9 bases in between match TRBD2. CDR3 sequence: CASSQEGLAGADTQYF. The DNA sequence is TGTGCCAGCAGCCAAGAGGGACTAGCAGGGGCAGATACGCAGTATTTT.